This T cell receptor (beta chain) was identified in a study of blood T cell repertoires in COVID-19. Germline assignment: CDR1 LNHDA and CDR2 SQIVND (reference sequence). Trimming cost V 6 bases and J 0 bases; bases outside gene matches: 13. The CDR3 has 17 amino acids. Sequencing used immunoSEQ multiplex PCR; TCRdb keeps in-frame clones, though not all of them. Among over 85,000 clones listed, more than 85% were seen once. The chain joins TRBV19 to TRBJ1-1; 7 bases fit TRBD1. This sequence was found in a man aged 18 to 35 with acute or convalescent COVID-19. Input material: peripheral blood. The CDR3 here is CASSIFEGARMNTEAFF. In DNA form, the CDR3 reads TGTGCCAGTAGCATATTCGAGGGGGCGCGGATGAACACTGAAGCTTTCTTT.